The sequence of this T cell receptor (beta chain) was determined in a study of cytomegalovirus exposure and HLA in healthy donors. Researchers ran the PCR with 60 Vbeta and 13 Jbeta primers. TCRdb's copy holds only in-frame clones and misses some; the assay was immunoSEQ multiplex PCR. The table shows about 200,000 clones, with about 77% occurring only once. The clonotype comes from a woman in her twenties or thirties in good health and CMV-seronegative. The material sequenced was PBMCs.

The CDR3 sequence: CASSLPAGGRGYEQYF. DNA for the CDR3: TGTGCCAGCAGTTTACCCGCGGGGGGCAGGGGCTACGAGCAGTACTTC. This rearrangement joins TRBV28 to TRBJ2-7, with 8 bases identical to TRBD2. V shed 2 bases and J 3 bases; nucleotides not matched to a gene: 9. The CDR3 has 16 residues. From germline, CDR1 is MDHEN and CDR2 SYDVKM.